The 10 T cell receptor beta chains below come from one sample, sequenced in a study of cytomegalovirus exposure and HLA in healthy donors. The PCR had 60 Vbeta and 13 Jbeta primers. Measured with immunoSEQ multiplex PCR; TCRdb has only the in-frame clones, and not every one. The data show roughly 140,000 clones, 9.4% seen once. The specimen sequenced was PBMCs. These receptors were collected from a male donor in good health and CMV-seronegative.

This clone was found a few times. The chain combines TRBV28 with TRBJ2-1; a possible D gene is TRBD1 (6 bases). V lost 7 bases to trimming and J lost 7 bases, with 23 bases between them. This CDR3 comprises 16 residues. Germline CDR1 is MDHEN and CDR2 is SYDVKM. DNA for the CDR3: TGTGCCAGCATCGTATTCCGGACCAGGGGTTGGAATGAGCAGTTCTTC. It specifies CASIVFRTRGWNEQFF.

The CDR3 region is CASSLVRTANTEAFF. The CDR3 nucleotides read TGTGCCAGCAGCTTAGTGAGGACAGCGAACACTGAAGCTTTCTTT. This chain joins TRBV7-2 and TRBJ1-1; D might be TRBD1 (6 bases). Germline CDR1 reads SGHTA; CDR2 reads FQGNSA. CDR3 length equals 15 residues. V was pared by 1 base and J by 1 base, with 10 bases between.

The chain uses TRBV4-3 and TRBJ2-7; D gene ambiguous. V lost 3 bases and J 1 base, leaving 10 bases between the germline ends. Germline values: CDR1 LGHNA, CDR2 YSLEER. This CDR3 region has 14 residues. CDR3 bases: TGCGCCAGCAGCCAGGGTGGAGAGTCCTACGAGCAGTACTTC. Translating it yields CASSQGGESYEQYF.

The V and J genes are TRBV28 and TRBJ2-5; 10 bases fit TRBD1. The CDR3 spans 16 residues. The junction had 9 bases not matched to a gene; V was cut back by 4 bases and J by 4 bases. The V gene's germline CDR1 is MDHEN and CDR2 SYDVKM. The CDR3 DNA reads TGTGCCAGCAGTTCGATCCGACAGGGGGCGCGAGAGACCCAGTACTTC. Protein: CASSSIRQGARETQYF.

Remarks on this clone: This sample includes further DNA sequences coding for the same CDR3. This chain joins TRBV9 and TRBJ1-1; TRBD1 agrees at 7 bases. The CDR3 contains 16 residues. CDR1 is SGDLS, CDR2 YYNGEE, per germline. The V and J ends lost 4 bases and 4 bases, in that order; junction bases with no gene match: 13. CDR3 loop: CASSPGGIRDTTEAFF. CDR3 in DNA: TGTGCCAGCAGCCCAGGGGGGATAAGGGACACCACTGAAGCTTTCTTT.

The chain combines TRBV10-3 with TRBJ2-7; 7 nucleotides agree with TRBD2. J lost 3 bases, V lost 8 bases, and 7 bases had no gene match. Germline lookup yields CDR1 ENHRY and CDR2 SYGVKD. The CDR3 is 13 residues long. Here the CDR3 reads CAIGRGSGYEQYF. In DNA, the CDR3 is TGTGCCATCGGGAGGGGTAGCGGCTACGAGCAGTACTTC.

This clone came up a few times. The chain employs TRBV6-1 and TRBJ2-7; D gene ambiguous. Trimming left V 7 bases short and J 3 bases short, with 16 bases between. The CDR3 is made up of 14 amino acids. CDR1 is MNHNS, CDR2 SASEGT, per germline. CDR3 nucleotide sequence: TGTGCCAGCACCGATCGCGTAGTGAACTACGAGCAGTACTTC. It encodes CASTDRVVNYEQYF.

This clone was counted between two and nine times. The chain recombines TRBV7-8 with TRBJ1-2; TRBD1 matches 8 bases. J gave up 3 bases and V 0 bases, and 9 bases lay outside the gene matches. The CDR3 extends over 17 amino acids. Germline V gene lookup returns CDR1 SGHVS and CDR2 FQNEAQ. In DNA form, the CDR3 reads TGTGCCAGCAGCTTAGCGATGGCAGGGGGCCAGGACTATGGCTACACCTTC. Protein sequence: CASSLAMAGGQDYGYTF.

J is TRBJ2-7 and V is TRBV7-9, with D perhaps matching TRBD2 (5 bases). V lost 5 bases and J lost 6, with 23 bases in between. The length of the CDR3 is 16 residues. Germline CDR1 SEHNR, CDR2 FQNEAQ (reference sequence). CDR3 nucleotides: TGTGCCAGCAGCGCTCTTCGTCGAGGGTCGTCCGGCGAGCAGTACTTC. This sequence encodes CASSALRRGSSGEQYF.

In its sample, this clone was seen a few times. The chain couples TRBV15 to TRBJ1-4; D is unclear. The CDR3 loop spans 14 amino acids. The V end lost 0 bases, the J end lost 3 bases, and 5 bases lay between the germline ends. CDR1 is LNHNV, CDR2 YYDKDF, per germline (reference sequence). The CDR3: CATSRDPANEKLFF. CDR3 DNA: TGTGCCACCAGCAGAGATCCGGCTAATGAAAAACTGTTTTTT.